This entry describes one TCR beta chain. This specimen belongs to a study of blood T cell repertoires in COVID-19. The authors' processing: Amplifying reference gene primers gave estimates of nucleated cell counts. This table comes from immunoSEQ multiplex PCR, and its TCRdb copy is limited to in-frame clones, with some not included. That table supplies the V and J calls and clone size; D and trimming were determined from the DNA. This sample yields about 180,000 clones, of which roughly 85% are seen a single time; under 3.5% belongs to the top ten. Between the trimmed V and J ends, which lost 7 bases and 1 base, there was a span of 25 bases. The germline V gene has CDR1 SNHLY and CDR2 FYNNEI. The CDR3 runs 19 residues.

The specimen was peripheral blood. This chain connects TRBV2 to TRBJ2-2, with a possible D match to TRBD1 (7 bases). This clonotype was obtained from a man aged 55 to 70 with acute or convalescent COVID-19. CDR3 sequence reads: CASNRQGGDGGKNTGELFF. CDR3 DNA: TGTGCCAGCAACAGACAGGGAGGAGACGGCGGGAAGAACACCGGGGAGCTGTTTTTT. Full variable domain (rest looked up from reference TRBV2 and TRBJ2-2): EPEVTQTPSHQVTQMGQEVILRCVPISNHLYFYWYRQILGQKVEFLVSFYNNEISEKSEIFDDQFSVERPDGSNFTLKIRSTKLEDSAMYFCASNRQGGDGGKNTGELFFGEGSRLTVL.